This passage covers 24 T cell receptor beta chains from one sample sequenced in a study of T-cell memory formation after mild COVID-19. TCRdb re-called the 5' RACE reads with MiXCR, one entry per CDR3 protein. Altogether around 140,000 distinct CDR3 sequences are present, around 5.8% being singletons, with the ten largest covering about 2%. Material: PBMCs or a T cell subset sorted from them (not recorded which). Receptors originate from an adult woman who had mild COVID-19 (a few samples of this study predate the infection). Cell type and time point are not known.

There are many counts of this clonotype. V is TRBV5-8 and J is TRBJ2-4; 11 bases agree with TRBD2. Germline CDR1 reads SGHTS; CDR2 reads YDEGEE. The CDR3 is 13 amino acids. J gave up 14 bases and V 0 bases, and 4 bases lay outside the gene matches. This CDR3 reads CASSLVASGGKYF. Here the CDR3 DNA reads TGTGCCAGCAGCTTGGTAGCTAGCGGGGGGAAGTACTTC.

This clonotype was seen a handful of times. V and J are TRBV30 and TRBJ2-1; perhaps D is TRBD1 or TRBD2 (5 bases each). This CDR3 comprises 13 residues. CDR1 and CDR2 from the germline V gene are GTSNPN and SVGIG (reference sequence). V was clipped by 3 bases and J by 8 bases, with 14 bases between them. In nucleotides, the CDR3 is TGTGCCTGGAGCGGGGCTGAGACATATGAGCAGTTCTTC. Its protein is CAWSGAETYEQFF.

This clonotype was seen a few times. This chain joins TRBV5-1 and TRBJ1-6; 7 positions match TRBD1. Germline-derived CDR1 and CDR2 are SGHRS and YFSETQ. V shed 1 base, J shed 4 bases, and the junction held 5 bases outside the gene matches. The length of the CDR3 is 16 residues. This chain's CDR3 is CASSLTGTAYNSPLHF. In DNA form, the CDR3 reads TGCGCCAGCAGCTTGACCGGGACAGCGTATAATTCACCCCTCCACTTT.

This clonotype was observed a few times. The chain couples TRBV3-1 to TRBJ1-2; 8 bases agree with TRBD1. The CDR3 has 13 residues. The V gene end was trimmed by 6 bases and the J gene end by 8 bases; junction bases not matched to a gene: 8. Germline assignment: CDR1 LGHDT and CDR2 YNNKEL (reference sequence). This chain's CDR3 is CASRPDRGGGYTF. The CDR3 DNA reads TGTGCCAGCAGACCCGACAGGGGAGGAGGCTACACCTTC. Filled out from reference TRBV3-1 and TRBJ1-2, the complete variable domain reads DTAVSQTPKYLVTQMGNDKSIKCEQNLGHDTMYWYKQDSKKFLKIMFSYNNKELIINETVPNRFSPKSPDKAHLNLHINSLELGDSAVYFCASRPDRGGGYTFGSGTRLTVV.

V is TRBV5-4 and J is TRBJ1-5; the D is unclear. CDR3 length equals 14 residues. V was pared by 0 bases and J by 3 bases, with 7 bases between. Germline loops: CDR1 SGHNT, CDR2 YYREEE (reference sequence). The CDR3 protein is CASSLGGPNQPQHF. The CDR3 bases are TGTGCCAGCAGCTTGGGAGGGCCCAATCAGCCCCAGCATTTT.

This clonotype was recorded a few times. J is TRBJ2-1 and V is TRBV2; TRBD1 might be the D (5 bases). The germline V gene encodes CDR1 SNHLY and CDR2 FYNNEI. V dropped 3 bases and J dropped 2 bases, with 11 bases sitting between them. The CDR3 sequence is 15 residues long. CDR3 DNA sequence: TGTGCCAGCAGTGACCAGCCAGGGACCTACAATGAGCAGTTCTTC. Encoded protein: CASSDQPGTYNEQFF. The full variable domain, with the rest looked up from reference TRBV2 and TRBJ2-1, is EPEVTQTPSHQVTQMGQEVILRCVPISNHLYFYWYRQILGQKVEFLVSFYNNEISEKSEIFDDQFSVERPDGSNFTLKIRSTKLEDSAMYFCASSDQPGTYNEQFFGPGTRLTVL.

This clonotype has only a few counts. The chain recombines TRBV18 with TRBJ2-2; D is uncertain. The V end was cut by 3 bases, the J end by 6 bases, with 5 bases between. CDR3 length: 12 amino acids. Germline loops: CDR1 KGHSH, CDR2 LQKENI. In DNA, the CDR3 is TGTGCCAGCTCACCGCCGTCCGGGGAGCTGTTTTTT. The encoded protein is CASSPPSGELFF.

The chain carries TRBV24-1 and TRBJ2-5; 9 nucleotides match TRBD2. The length of the CDR3 is 13 residues. V lost 7 bases, J lost 3 bases, and 2 bases stayed unmatched. The germline CDR1 and CDR2 sequences are KGHDR and SFDVKD. The CDR3 DNA is TGTGCCACCAGGCGGGGGGGGGAAGAGACCCAGTACTTC. This encodes CATRRGGEETQYF.

Details on this clonotype: A much larger clone differs from this one at a single base, so this may be a read error. The J gene is TRBJ2-3, the V gene TRBV7-3; 9 bases line up with TRBD1. This CDR3 contains 14 residues. The V gene's germline CDR1 is SGHTA and CDR2 FQGTGA. CDR3 in DNA: TGTGCCAGCAGCACGGACAGGGGCGCAGATACGAAGTATTTT. Its translation is CASSTDRGADTKYF.

The V call is TRBV27, the J call TRBJ1-1, with D perhaps matching TRBD1 (5 bases). The germline V gene encodes CDR1 MNHEY and CDR2 SMNVEV (reference sequence). The CDR3 runs to 15 residues. V lost 6 bases and J 3 bases, leaving 17 bases between the germline ends. CDR3 loop: CASRPGGGFDTEAFF. The CDR3 DNA reads TGTGCCAGCAGACCCGGCGGGGGATTCGACACTGAAGCTTTCTTT.

Many counts were recorded for this clonotype. The V call is TRBV24-1, the J call TRBJ2-1; perhaps TRBD1 as D (6 bases). This CDR3 is built from 14 residues. Germline assignment: CDR1 KGHDR and CDR2 SFDVKD. V was pared by 5 bases and J by 5 bases, with 12 bases between. In nucleotides, the CDR3 is TGTGCCACCAGTGCCACAGGGTCGCACAATGAGCAGTTCTTC. Amino acids: CATSATGSHNEQFF.

The chain couples TRBV29-1 to TRBJ2-3; D is undetermined. CDR1 is SQVTM and CDR2 is ANQGSEA in the germline V gene. CDR3 length equals 14 residues. V shed 0 bases and J shed 0 bases, with 7 bases lying between them. The CDR3: CSVEETRSTDTQYF. As DNA, the CDR3 is TGCAGCGTTGAAGAAACCAGGAGCACAGATACGCAGTATTTT.

CDR3 loop: CARTPAGQAMRQFF. For the CDR3, the DNA is TGTGCCAGAACCCCGGCGGGCCAAGCAATGAGGCAGTTCTTC. The V gene is TRBV6-2 or TRBV6-3, the J gene TRBJ2-1, with D perhaps matching TRBD2 (5 bases). Trimming pared 9 bases from V and 12 bases from J, leaving 24 bases between. Per germline, CDR1 MNHEY and CDR2 SVGEGT. The CDR3 has 14 residues.

This clonotype has just a few counts. The chain links TRBV11-3 to TRBJ2-1; no reliable D call. The CDR3 runs to 14 residues. Germline loops: CDR1 SGHNT, CDR2 YENEEA. V shed 2 bases and J shed 5 bases, with 10 bases lying between them. CDR3 in amino acids: CASSLRMPNNEQFF. The CDR3 DNA reads TGTGCCAGCAGCTTACGTATGCCCAACAATGAGCAGTTCTTC. The full variable domain, its missing parts supplied by reference TRBV11-3 and TRBJ2-1, is EAGVVQSPRYKIIEKKQPVAFWCNPISGHNTLYWYLQNLGQGPELLIRYENEEAVDDSQLPKDRFSAERLKGVDSTLKIQPAELGDSAVYLCASSLRMPNNEQFFGPGTRLTVL.

V gene TRBV12-3 or TRBV12-4 combines with J gene TRBJ2-7; D may correspond to TRBD1 or TRBD2 (5 bases each). The CDR3 runs to 12 residues. V was cut by 6 bases and J by 2 bases, with 8 bases left in between. Here the CDR3 reads CASRGPTYEQYF. DNA for the CDR3: TGTGCCAGCAGGGGACCCACCTACGAGCAGTACTTC.

A few counts support this clonotype. The gene calls are TRBV4-1 and TRBJ2-3; the D gene is possibly TRBD2 (5 bases). The CDR3 runs to 15 residues. CDR1 and CDR2 from the germline V gene are MGHRA and YSYEKL. V was shortened by 5 bases and J by 0 bases, with 12 bases between the two germline ends. CDR3 sequence (DNA): TGCGCCAGCAGCTCACAGAGGGTCAGCACAGATACGCAGTATTTT. Translated, it gives CASSSQRVSTDTQYF.

The table lists this clonotype with many counts. The J gene is TRBJ2-1, the V gene TRBV24-1, with unresolved D. The CDR3 runs 14 residues. Germline CDR1 is KGHDR and CDR2 is SFDVKD. The V end lost 9 bases, the J end lost 5 bases, and 16 bases lay between the germline ends. CDR3: CATSKELGNNEQFF. The CDR3 DNA reads TGTGCCACCTCGAAAGAACTGGGGAACAATGAGCAGTTCTTC.

This chain links TRBV18 with TRBJ1-1; D is possibly TRBD1 (5 bases). The V end lost 3 bases, the J end lost 3 bases, and 14 bases lay between the germline ends. The CDR3 is 15 amino acids. CDR1 is KGHSH, CDR2 LQKENI, per germline. CDR3 sequence reads: CASSPSSGGDTEAFF. The CDR3 nucleotides read TGTGCCAGCTCACCCTCTTCTGGAGGGGACACTGAAGCTTTCTTT.

This clonotype was seen a few times. The rearrangement uses TRBV29-1 and TRBJ1-1; perhaps TRBD1 as D (5 bases). The V gene's germline CDR1 is SQVTM and CDR2 ANQGSEA. The V end was cut by 4 bases, the J end by 4 bases, with 10 bases between. This CDR3 is built from 12 residues. The DNA of the CDR3 is TGCAGCGTTGTGGCCAGGGCCACTGAAGCTTTCTTT. Amino acid sequence: CSVVARATEAFF.

The chain recombines TRBV5-1 with TRBJ1-2, with 12 bases lining up with TRBD1. Germline V gives CDR1 SGHRS, CDR2 YFSETQ. The CDR3 is 16 amino acids. Trimming cost V 0 bases and J 4 bases; bases outside gene matches: 4. The CDR3 loop reads CASSLGDRGRVYGYTF. The DNA for the CDR3 is TGCGCCAGCAGCTTGGGGGACAGGGGGCGAGTCTATGGCTACACCTTC. The whole variable domain, filled in from reference TRBV5-1 and TRBJ1-2, reads KAGVTQTPRYLIKTRGQQVTLSCSPISGHRSVSWYQQTPGQGLQFLFEYFSETQRNKGNFPGRFSGRQFSNSRSEMNVSTLELGDSALYLCASSLGDRGRVYGYTFGSGTRLTVV.

This chain links TRBV6-1 with TRBJ1-5, with D possibly TRBD1 on 5 matching bases. The CDR3 extends over 17 amino acids. V lost 7 bases to trimming and J lost 2 bases, with 21 bases between them. The germline CDR1 and CDR2 sequences are MNHNS and SASEGT. The CDR3 is CASKMWPRDGRNQPQHF. CDR3 DNA sequence: TGTGCCAGCAAGATGTGGCCCCGGGACGGCCGCAATCAGCCCCAGCATTTT.

The rearrangement uses TRBV9 and TRBJ2-1, with a weak D call TRBD2 (6 bases). The CDR3 length is 16 residues. Trimming took 0 bases from V and 0 from J, leaving 10 bases between them. Per germline, CDR1 SGDLS and CDR2 YYNGEE. The CDR3 sequence is CASSVVLASSYNEQFF. In DNA, the CDR3 is TGTGCCAGCAGCGTAGTACTAGCAAGCTCCTACAATGAGCAGTTCTTC.

The sample holds a few counts of this clonotype. This chain joins TRBV3-1 and TRBJ2-7, with D hard to call. Germline values: CDR1 LGHDT, CDR2 YNNKEL (reference sequence). V dropped 2 bases and J dropped 0 bases, with 5 bases sitting between them. The CDR3 is 13 amino acids. This CDR3 is CASSQTSSYEQYF. For the CDR3, the DNA is TGTGCCAGCAGCCAAACCAGCTCCTACGAGCAGTACTTC.

The table lists this clonotype with a few counts. The V call is TRBV7-8, the J call TRBJ1-3; no definite D call. This CDR3 comprises 14 residues. Trimming left V 4 bases short and J 2 bases short, with 9 bases between. Looked up from germline, CDR1 is SGHVS and CDR2 is FQNEAQ. CDR3 loop: CASSSTETGNTIYF. The CDR3 nucleotides are TGTGCCAGCAGCTCAACAGAGACTGGAAACACCATATATTTT.